This T cell receptor (beta chain) originates from a study of shared clonotypes between healthy human individuals. Whole-study findings and limits: Sequencing depth was predicted to influence how clonotypes are shared among donors.

Each of the donors was a healthy adult who was HIV-negative and had not had a recent acute infection or vaccination. Adult Caucasians living in Nashville, Tennessee made up all of the donors. In the original workflow: Filtering differed because ImmunoSEQ produced junction-only sequences that carried no quality scores. TCRdb keeps only in-frame clones here, not all; method: immunoSEQ multiplex PCR. V and J calls and clone size follow that table, whereas D and trimming were derived from the DNA. The profile covers roughly 500,000 clones, with 70% to 80% appearing a single time and 10% to 15% taken by the ten largest. Comment on this clone: Its antigen is unidentified.

Source material: PBMCs. The TCR was taken from a woman between 40 and 50 years old in good health. Some clones in this sample may be carry-over from other donors' samples.

CDR3 sequence: CASSLAGTRDEQFF. CDR3 nucleotides: TGTGCCAGCAGCTTAGCCGGGACTAGGGATGAGCAGTTCTTC. This chain joins TRBV7-3 and TRBJ2-1; 8 nucleotides line up with TRBD2. The CDR3 covers 14 residues. The germline CDR1 and CDR2 sequences are SGHTA and FQGTGA. V trimming: 2 bases; J trimming: 8 bases; junction bases outside the gene matches: 5.